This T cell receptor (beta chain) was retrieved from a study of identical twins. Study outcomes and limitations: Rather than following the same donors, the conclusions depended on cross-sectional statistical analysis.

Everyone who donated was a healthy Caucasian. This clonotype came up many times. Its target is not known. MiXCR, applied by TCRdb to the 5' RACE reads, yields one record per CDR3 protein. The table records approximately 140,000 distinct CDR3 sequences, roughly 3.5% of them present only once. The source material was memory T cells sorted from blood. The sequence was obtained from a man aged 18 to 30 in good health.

CDR3 bases: TGCGCCAGCAGCTTGAAGGGGGCCTTAGAAGAAGCTTTCTTT. Protein sequence: CASSLKGALEEAFF. The chain employs TRBV5-1 and TRBJ1-1; TRBD1 aligns across 7 bases. With 1 base clipped from V and 8 bases from J, the junction kept 8 bases outside the gene matches. Germline CDR1 and CDR2: SGHRS and YFSETQ. The CDR3 runs to 14 residues.